One and the same sample provided the 25 T cell receptor beta chains below, sequenced in a study of T cells after yellow fever vaccination. TCRdb independently ran MiXCR on the 5' RACE reads; one entry per CDR3 protein. The sample has 300,000 to 400,000 distinct CDR3 sequences, roughly 8.7% seen once. Source: PBMCs, taken on the day of the first yellow fever vaccination. All receptors derive from a man between 18 and 29 years old who received the YFV17D yellow fever vaccine.

Here the CDR3 reads CASSDPGRYSNQPQHF. DNA of the CDR3: TGTGCCAGCAGTGACCCCGGGCGGTATAGCAATCAGCCCCAGCATTTT. The J gene is TRBJ1-5, the V gene TRBV6-2 or TRBV6-3; D remains ambiguous. Germline V gene lookup returns CDR1 MNHEY and CDR2 SVGEGT. The CDR3 sequence is 16 residues long. V was pared by 5 bases and J by 0 bases, with 14 bases between.

This clonotype was picked up a small number of times. The CDR3, as DNA: TGTGCCAGTAGTATATTTCTTAGGACTGGAGAGACCCAGTACTTC. It specifies CASSIFLRTGETQYF. The chain combines TRBV19 with TRBJ2-5, with D maybe TRBD2 (5 bases). In germline, CDR1 is LNHDA, CDR2 SQIVND (reference sequence). V lost 2 bases to trimming and J lost 4 bases, with 14 bases between them. The CDR3 has 15 amino acids.

This clonotype was seen repeatedly, ten times or more. CDR3 in DNA: TGTGCCAGTAGTATAAAACAGGGAGATACGCAGTATTTT. Translated, it gives CASSIKQGDTQYF. This chain uses TRBV19 with TRBJ2-3; possible D gene TRBD1, 6 bases. This CDR3 comprises 13 residues. Trimming cost V 2 bases and J 5 bases, with 8 bases left between them. Germline CDR1 is LNHDA and CDR2 is SQIVND (reference sequence).

This clonotype has just a few counts. This chain links TRBV19 with TRBJ2-5, with D maybe TRBD2 (6 bases). Trimming cost V 1 base and J 3 bases, with 9 bases left between them. This CDR3 has 14 amino acids. Germline CDR1 is LNHDA and CDR2 is SQIVND (reference sequence). Here the CDR3 reads CASSIGGLKETQYF. CDR3 bases: TGTGCCAGTAGTATAGGTGGACTAAAAGAGACCCAGTACTTC.

This clonotype was seen a few times. J is TRBJ2-5 and V is TRBV5-6; D uncertain. The CDR3 spans 15 residues. Germline CDR1 SGHDT, CDR2 YYEEEE. V gave up 4 bases and J gave up 1 base, with 14 bases separating them. CDR3 bases: TGTGCCAGCAGCGTTGTAGGCTGGCCCCAAGAGACCCAGTACTTC. Translated, it gives CASSVVGWPQETQYF.

This clonotype was seen a few times. The chain carries TRBV7-9 and TRBJ1-6, with D uncertain. This CDR3 is 17 amino acids long. Trimming removed 4 bases at V and 6 bases at J, with 19 bases between. Germline V gene lookup returns CDR1 SEHNR and CDR2 FQNEAQ (reference sequence). The CDR3 DNA reads TGTGCCAGCAGCTCTTCGTCTCTGGGCTCGGGTAATTCACCCCTCCACTTT. It translates to CASSSSSLGSGNSPLHF.

Only a few counts were recorded for this clonotype. The chain employs TRBV18 and TRBJ2-1, with 7 bases lining up with TRBD2. This CDR3 has 16 residues. The V and J ends lost 0 bases and 3 bases, in that order; junction bases with no gene match: 5. Germline CDR1 and CDR2: KGHSH and LQKENI. CDR3 sequence (DNA): TGTGCCAGCTCACCACCGGGCGGGGGACGCTACAATGAGCAGTTCTTC. The encoded protein is CASSPPGGGRYNEQFF.

The chain carries TRBV20-1 and TRBJ1-2; maybe TRBD1 (6 bases). Trimming removed 6 bases from V and 6 bases from J, with 17 bases in between. Germline CDR1 and CDR2: DFQATT and SNEGSKA (reference sequence). CDR3 length equals 13 residues. The CDR3 DNA reads as TGCAGTGCCGAGGGGGGCAGGGTAAATGGCTACACCTTC. Protein: CSAEGGRVNGYTF.

This clonotype occurred a few times. The chain combines TRBV19 with TRBJ1-1; a weak D match, TRBD1 (5 bases). The CDR3 loop spans 17 amino acids. Trimming cost V 5 bases and J 6 bases, with 25 bases left between them. CDR1 is LNHDA, CDR2 SQIVND, per germline (reference sequence). CDR3 coding DNA: TGTGCCAGTAGTTCCCGGGGGTTAGGTTGGGCGGTTGCTGAAGCTTTCTTT. Translated, it gives CASSSRGLGWAVAEAFF.

This clonotype was counted ten times or more. The rearrangement joins TRBV28 to TRBJ1-2, with D unclear. The CDR3 runs to 12 residues. CDR1 and CDR2 (germline): MDHEN, SYDVKM. V lost 6 bases, J lost 6 bases, and 11 bases lay in between. This CDR3 is CASSPVGDGYTF. DNA for the CDR3: TGTGCCAGCAGCCCCGTCGGGGATGGCTACACCTTC.

V gene TRBV28 combines with J gene TRBJ2-7; a weak D match, TRBD1 (6 bases). The CDR3 has 15 amino acids. V was cut by 6 bases and J by 3 bases, with 18 bases left in between. CDR1 and CDR2 from the germline V gene are MDHEN and SYDVKM. The CDR3 DNA reads as TGTGCCAGCAGCCCCCCCCAGGGGACCCGCTACGAGCAGTACGTC. Protein sequence: CASSPPQGTRYEQYV.

The gene calls are TRBV7-9 and TRBJ2-3; the D gene could be TRBD1 or TRBD2 (6 bases each). V lost 0 bases, J lost 5 bases, and 12 bases lay in between. Germline CDR1 and CDR2: SEHNR and FQNEAQ (reference sequence). CDR3 length: 15 amino acids. The CDR3 loop is CASSLARGHKDTQYF. The CDR3 DNA sequence: TGTGCCAGCAGCTTAGCCCGGGGGCATAAAGATACGCAGTATTTT. Based on the CDR3 plus reference TRBV7-9 and TRBJ2-3, the full variable domain is DTGVSQNPRHKITKRGQNVTFRCDPISEHNRLYWYRQTLGQGPEFLTYFQNEAQLEKSRLLSDRFSAERPKGSFSTLEIQRTEQGDSAMYLCASSLARGHKDTQYFGPGTRLTVL.

The J gene is TRBJ2-3, the V gene TRBV5-1, with 7 bases aligning to TRBD1. CDR3 length: 17 amino acids. Looked up from germline, CDR1 is SGHRS and CDR2 is YFSETQ. Trimming cost V 0 bases and J 3 bases; bases outside gene matches: 10. CDR3 in amino acids: CASSLGPRQGGTDTQYF. The CDR3 bases are TGCGCCAGCAGCTTGGGGCCTCGACAGGGTGGGACAGATACGCAGTATTTT.

V is TRBV19 and J is TRBJ2-5; 14 bases are a match to TRBD2. There are 16 residues in the CDR3. The germline gives CDR1 LNHDA, CDR2 SQIVND (reference sequence). After removal of 5 bases from V and 5 bases from J, the junction contained 7 bases not matched to a gene. This chain's CDR3 is CASSSSTSGGAETQYF. CDR3 sequence (DNA): TGTGCCAGTAGTTCCTCGACTAGCGGGGGGGCGGAGACCCAGTACTTC. Based on the CDR3 plus reference TRBV19 and TRBJ2-5, the full variable domain is DGGITQSPKYLFRKEGQNVTLSCEQNLNHDAMYWYRQDPGQGLRLIYYSQIVNDFQKGDIAEGYSVSREKKESFPLTVTSAQKNPTAFYLCASSSSTSGGAETQYFGPGTRLLVL.

This clonotype was counted a few times. The genes are TRBV7-9 and TRBJ1-1; D is ambiguous. Germline V gene sequence: CDR1 SEHNR, CDR2 FQNEAQ (reference sequence). The CDR3 sequence is 12 residues long. Trimming left V 1 base short and J 6 bases short, with 6 bases between. CDR3 loop: CASSLVRAEAFF. In DNA form, the CDR3 reads TGTGCCAGCAGCTTAGTCCGGGCTGAAGCTTTCTTT.

This clonotype was detected a few times. The chain has TRBV3-1 and TRBJ2-2; D gene unclear. The germline V gene encodes CDR1 LGHDT and CDR2 YNNKEL (reference sequence). The CDR3 spans 13 residues. With 1 base removed from V and 10 bases from J, the gap between germline ends came to 10 bases. CDR3 DNA: TGTGCCAGCAGCCAAGGGCGGCCCGAGGAGCTGTTTTTT. The encoded protein is CASSQGRPEELFF.

The chain combines TRBV25-1 with TRBJ2-1; no clear D gene. Per the germline V gene, CDR1 is MGHDK and CDR2 is SYGVNS. Trimming stripped 5 bases from V and 2 bases from J, with 7 bases between. CDR3 length: 13 amino acids. The DNA of the CDR3 is TGTGCCAGCAGTATCCGGACCTACAATGAGCAGTTCTTC. Protein product: CASSIRTYNEQFF.

The rearrangement links TRBV20-1 to TRBJ2-3; 8 bases fit TRBD1. Unmatched junction bases numbered 7, after V lost 2 bases and J lost 3 bases. Germline lookup yields CDR1 DFQATT and CDR2 SNEGSKA (reference sequence). The CDR3 spans 15 residues. For the CDR3, the DNA is TGCAGTGCTAGACCCCGGACAGGGTTGACAGATACGCAGTATTTT. Amino acids: CSARPRTGLTDTQYF.

This clonotype was found a few times. The chain recombines TRBV11-2 with TRBJ2-2; D is unclear. Germline V CDR1 and CDR2: SGHAT, FQNNGV. V lost 2 bases to trimming and J lost 2 bases, with 9 bases between them. The CDR3 has 15 amino acids. The CDR3, as DNA: TGTGCCAGCAGCTTATCCAACTACAACACCGGGGAGCTGTTTTTT. Translation gives CASSLSNYNTGELFF.

This clonotype turned up a few times. The chain uses TRBV12-3 or TRBV12-4 and TRBJ1-2; D is uncertain. The CDR3 extends over 12 amino acids. V lost 5 bases to trimming and J lost 8 bases, with 12 bases between them. The CDR3, as DNA: TGTGCCAGCAGTCCCGGGTACCTCGGCTACACCTTC. Its protein is CASSPGYLGYTF.

J is TRBJ2-7 and V is TRBV15; 10 positions agree with TRBD1. This CDR3 is built from 13 residues. V lost 5 bases, J lost 2 bases, and 0 bases stayed unmatched. The germline gives CDR1 LNHNV, CDR2 YYDKDF (reference sequence). This chain's CDR3 is CATSDRGPYEQYV. The CDR3, as DNA: TGTGCCACCAGCGACAGGGGGCCCTACGAGCAGTACGTC.

This clonotype occurred many times. This chain links TRBV29-1 with TRBJ2-3; D might be TRBD2 (6 bases). The CDR3 runs to 14 residues. V was cut by 6 bases and J by 0 bases, with 13 bases left in between. Looked up from germline, CDR1 is SQVTM and CDR2 is ANQGSEA. The CDR3 region is CSVGTLISTDTQYF. The CDR3 nucleotides are TGCAGCGTGGGGACTCTAATAAGCACAGATACGCAGTATTTT.

The rearrangement links TRBV7-9 to TRBJ1-5, with 9 bases matching TRBD1. The trim removed 5 bases at V and 4 bases at J, leaving 6 bases unmatched. This CDR3 is built from 15 residues. Germline assignment: CDR1 SEHNR and CDR2 FQNEAQ (reference sequence). CDR3 loop: CASSPGTGKNQPQHF. DNA for the CDR3: TGTGCCAGCAGCCCGGGGACAGGGAAAAATCAGCCCCAGCATTTT.

This clonotype was observed a few times. This rearrangement joins TRBV29-1 to TRBJ2-7; a weak D match, TRBD1 (6 bases). Trimming removed 6 bases from V and 4 bases from J, with 13 bases in between. The CDR3 spans 12 residues. Germline lookup yields CDR1 SQVTM and CDR2 ANQGSEA. The CDR3 protein is CSVMTGPYEQYV. CDR3 DNA: TGCAGCGTGATGACAGGACCGTACGAGCAGTACGTC.

The chain joins TRBV20-1 to TRBJ2-5; D unresolved. This CDR3 spans 14 amino acids. CDR1 and CDR2 from the germline V gene are DFQATT and SNEGSKA (reference sequence). V lost 2 bases and J 3 bases, leaving 13 bases between the germline ends. The CDR3 loop reads CSARMAGDKETQYF. The CDR3 region has the DNA TGCAGTGCTAGAATGGCAGGAGATAAAGAGACCCAGTACTTC.